This is a list of T cell receptor beta chains from one sample in a study of T cell responses to AZD1222 COVID-19 vaccine. Sequencing was performed with immunoSEQ multiplex PCR; in TCRdb, only in-frame clones are kept and a portion is missing. The sample holds 130,000 or so clones, roughly nine tenths seen once. The specimen comprised peripheral blood, sampled on day 0 of AZD1222 vaccination. The receptors stem from an adult in good health. Both conserved end residues are part of each CDR3. Fields, in order: D gene, clone size, J gene, V gene, CDR3 DNA, CDR3 protein. D genes are given only for firm matches. Size is stated for part of the rows, as once, few or many counts, or as a class when the clone is expanded.

D: NA
size: NA
J: TRBJ2-3
V: TRBV3-1/TRBV3-2
DNA: TGTGCCAGCGGATTGGGCCCAGATACGCAGTATTTT
CDR3: CASGLGPDTQYF

D: NA
size: NA
J: TRBJ1-6
V: TRBV6-1
DNA: TGTGCCAGCAGTGAAGACCGGATTTATAATTCACCCCTCCACTTT
CDR3: CASSEDRIYNSPLHF

D: NA
size: NA
J: TRBJ2-5
V: TRBV11-3
DNA: TGTGCCAGCAGCTTGCCCACAACGACTAGAGAGACCCAGTACTTC
CDR3: CASSLPTTTRETQYF

D: NA
size: once
J: TRBJ2-4
V: TRBV3-1/TRBV3-2
DNA: TGTGCCAGCAGCCAAGGACAAGGGCTAGCCAAAAACATTCAGTACTTC
CDR3: CASSQGQGLAKNIQYF

D: NA
size: NA
J: TRBJ2-1
V: TRBV14
DNA: TGTGCCAGCAGCCAGGGTAGGGGGGCCCCCTACAATGAGCAGTTCTTC
CDR3: CASSQGRGAPYNEQFF

D: NA
size: NA
J: TRBJ1-6
V: TRBV2
DNA: TGTGCCAGCAGTGGATCTGTCTCACCCCTCCACTTT
CDR3: CASSGSVSPLHF

D: NA
size: NA
J: TRBJ1-1
V: TRBV11-2
DNA: TGTGCCAGCAGCTTTCGGAACACTGAAGCTTTCTTT
CDR3: CASSFRNTEAFF

D: NA
size: NA
J: TRBJ2-2
V: TRBV5-1
DNA: TGCGCCGCCAGGAGCGGGCAAAACACCGGGGAGCTGTTTTTT
CDR3: CAARSGQNTGELFF

D: NA
size: NA
J: TRBJ1-5
V: TRBV2
DNA: TGTGCCAGCAGTGAAGCGTGGCAGACACAGCCCCAGCATTTT
CDR3: CASSEAWQTQPQHF

D: TRBD2
size: NA
J: TRBJ2-3
V: TRBV7-9
DNA: TGTGCCAGCAGCCCCCGGACTAGCGTTACAGATACGCAGTATTTT
CDR3: CASSPRTSVTDTQYF

D: NA
size: NA
J: TRBJ1-4
V: TRBV24-1
DNA: TGTGCCCAGAGGGCCACAACTAATGAAAAACTGTTTTTT
CDR3: CAQRATTNEKLFF

D: NA
size: NA
J: TRBJ1-2
V: TRBV19
DNA: TGTGCCAGTAGTATGCCGTCGTTCGACAGAAACTATGGCTACACCTTC
CDR3: CASSMPSFDRNYGYTF

D: TRBD1
size: NA
J: TRBJ2-7
V: TRBV10-3
DNA: TGTGCCATCAGTTCCGGGACAGGGTTCGACGAGCAGTACTTC
CDR3: CAISSGTGFDEQYF

D: NA
size: NA
J: TRBJ2-3
V: TRBV18
DNA: TGTGCCAGCTCAATATCTAGCACAGATACGCAGTATTTT
CDR3: CASSISSTDTQYF

D: NA
size: NA
J: TRBJ1-6
V: TRBV30
DNA: TGTGCCTGGGGGGGGCAGGGAGAATCACCCCTCCACTTT
CDR3: CAWGGQGESPLHF

D: NA
size: NA
J: TRBJ2-2
V: TRBV5-1
DNA: TGCGCCAGCAGCTTACAGGCTGTGAACACCGGGGAGCTGTTTTTT
CDR3: CASSLQAVNTGELFF

D: NA
size: once
J: TRBJ1-6
V: TRBV6-1
DNA: TGTGCCAGCAGTGAAGGGGGCGGGAATTCACCCCTCCACTTT
CDR3: CASSEGGGNSPLHF

D: NA
size: NA
J: TRBJ1-1
V: TRBV11-2
DNA: TGTGCCAGCAGCGCCCTCGACAGAATAAACACTGAAGCTTTCTTT
CDR3: CASSALDRINTEAFF

D: TRBD2
size: NA
J: TRBJ2-7
V: TRBV28
DNA: TGTGCCAGCAGTTCCGACCTAGCGGGGGGTCTAGCCTACGAGCAGTACTTC
CDR3: CASSSDLAGGLAYEQYF

D: NA
size: once
J: TRBJ1-5
V: TRBV27
DNA: TGTGCCAGCAGAAGGGGAACTTATAGCAATCAGCCCCAGCATTTT
CDR3: CASRRGTYSNQPQHF

D: NA
size: once
J: TRBJ1-1
V: TRBV30
DNA: TGTGCCTGGAGTGCAGGACCGAACACTGAAGCTTTCTTT
CDR3: CAWSAGPNTEAFF

D: TRBD2
size: NA
J: TRBJ2-3
V: TRBV5-1
DNA: TGCGCCAGCAGCCAGATTCTAGCGGGGCGCCTCACAGATACGCAGTATTTT
CDR3: CASSQILAGRLTDTQYF

D: NA
size: NA
J: TRBJ2-1
V: TRBV29-1
DNA: TGCAGCGTGGAAGGGGGGCACGAGCAGTTCTTC
CDR3: CSVEGGHEQFF

D: NA
size: NA
J: TRBJ2-7
V: TRBV7-2
DNA: TGTGCCAGCAGCTTACGGGGGGGGACAGGAGACTACGAGCAGTACTTC
CDR3: CASSLRGGTGDYEQYF

D: NA
size: NA
J: TRBJ1-3
V: TRBV3-1/TRBV3-2
DNA: TGTGCCAGCAGCCAGGGGTCCGGCGGAAACACCATATATTTT
CDR3: CASSQGSGGNTIYF

D: NA
size: NA
J: TRBJ1-1
V: TRBV7-2
DNA: TGTGCCAGCAGCTTAGCGGGGGCAGGCGCTGAAGCTTTCTTT
CDR3: CASSLAGAGAEAFF

D: NA
size: NA
J: TRBJ2-5
V: TRBV23-1
DNA: TGCGCCAGCAGTCAAGTCCCCAGCTACCAAGAGACCCAGTACTTC
CDR3: CASSQVPSYQETQYF

D: TRBD1
size: NA
J: TRBJ1-1
V: TRBV6-5
DNA: TGTGCCAGCGGCAGACAGGGGCTGTTAGGTACTGAAGCTTTCTTT
CDR3: CASGRQGLLGTEAFF

D: TRBD1
size: NA
J: TRBJ1-2
V: TRBV5-6
DNA: TGTGCCAGCAGCGGGGGACAGGCATATGGCTACACCTTC
CDR3: CASSGGQAYGYTF

D: NA
size: NA
J: TRBJ2-1
V: TRBV5-4
DNA: TGTGCCAGCAGCTTCTCTGGTCCCTACAATGAGCAGTTCTTC
CDR3: CASSFSGPYNEQFF

D: TRBD1
size: NA
J: TRBJ1-3
V: TRBV7-2
DNA: TGTGCCAGCAGCTTAGGCTCCTGGACAGGTCAAAACACCATATATTTT
CDR3: CASSLGSWTGQNTIYF

D: NA
size: NA
J: TRBJ1-3
V: TRBV30
DNA: TGTGCCTGGAGTCTCGGGTGGGGCCGGGAATTGGGAAACACCATATATTTT
CDR3: CAWSLGWGRELGNTIYF

D: NA
size: NA
J: TRBJ1-5
V: TRBV12-5
DNA: TGTGCTAGTCAGGTTGAGGACGTCAATCAGCCCCAGCATTTT
CDR3: CASQVEDVNQPQHF

D: NA
size: NA
J: TRBJ1-1
V: TRBV18
DNA: TGTGCCAGCTCACCGGAGACGGGACCCGGCCAAACTGAAGCTTTCTTT
CDR3: CASSPETGPGQTEAFF

D: NA
size: NA
J: TRBJ1-4
V: TRBV7-9
DNA: TGTGCCAGCACCACAGGCGAAAAACTGTTTTTT
CDR3: CASTTGEKLFF

D: NA
size: once
J: TRBJ1-2
V: TRBV19
DNA: TGTGCCAGTAGCGTTGGCCACCGGAACCCTAACTATGGCTACACCTTC
CDR3: CASSVGHRNPNYGYTF

D: NA
size: NA
J: TRBJ1-4
V: TRBV6-5
DNA: TGTGCCAGTTCACGCAGGGCTGATGAAAAACTGTTTTTT
CDR3: CASSRRADEKLFF

D: NA
size: once
J: TRBJ2-5
V: TRBV6-5
DNA: TGTGCCAGCAGTTACTCGAGGAGCCCAGAGACCCAGTACTTC
CDR3: CASSYSRSPETQYF

D: NA
size: NA
J: TRBJ2-3
V: TRBV10-1
DNA: TGCGCCAGCAGTGAGGGGGTAGCGCCCGGGGCGGATACGCAGTATTTT
CDR3: CASSEGVAPGADTQYF

D: NA
size: NA
J: TRBJ2-1
V: TRBV7-9
DNA: TGTGCCAGCAGCGCCAGGGGCGATGAGCAGTTCTTC
CDR3: CASSARGDEQFF

D: NA
size: NA
J: TRBJ1-2
V: TRBV9
DNA: TGTGCCAGCAGCGTCGGGATGGACTATGGCTACACCTTC
CDR3: CASSVGMDYGYTF